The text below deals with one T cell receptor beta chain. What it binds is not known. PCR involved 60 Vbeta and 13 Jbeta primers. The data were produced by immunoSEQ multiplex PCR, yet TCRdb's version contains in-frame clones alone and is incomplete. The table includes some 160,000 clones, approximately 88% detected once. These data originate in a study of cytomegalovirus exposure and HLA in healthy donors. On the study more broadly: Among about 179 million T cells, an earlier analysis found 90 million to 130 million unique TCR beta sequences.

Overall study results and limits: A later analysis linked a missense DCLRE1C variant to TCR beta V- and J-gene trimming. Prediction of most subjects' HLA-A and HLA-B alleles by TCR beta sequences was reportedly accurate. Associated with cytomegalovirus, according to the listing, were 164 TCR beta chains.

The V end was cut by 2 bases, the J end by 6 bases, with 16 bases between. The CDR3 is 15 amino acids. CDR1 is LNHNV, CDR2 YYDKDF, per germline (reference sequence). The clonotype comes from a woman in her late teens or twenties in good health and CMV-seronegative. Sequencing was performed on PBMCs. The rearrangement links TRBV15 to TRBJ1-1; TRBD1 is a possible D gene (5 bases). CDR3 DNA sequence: TGTGCCACCAGCAGATCCAGGAGGGGATTACCTGAAGCTTTCTTT. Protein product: CATSRSRRGLPEAFF.